The sequence of this TCR beta chain was determined in a study of cytomegalovirus exposure and HLA in healthy donors. PCR employed 60 Vbeta and 13 Jbeta primers. Sequencing used immunoSEQ multiplex PCR; TCRdb keeps in-frame clones, though not all of them. The data show some 150,000 clones, about 80% seen once. Study-wide points: Reports indicated that the classifier achieved high specificity and sensitivity in diagnosing cytomegalovirus status. It was approximately 160 TCR beta chains that were listed as cytomegalovirus-associated. It was reported in a later analysis that an Asian-associated ancestry cluster showed fewer N-insertions than the approximately 690-donor mean.

This CDR3 is 15 amino acids long. Germline V gene lookup returns CDR1 LGHNA and CDR2 YSLEER. V trimming: 1 base; J trimming: 6 bases; junction bases outside the gene matches: 6. In regard to this clone: Its antigen is not identified.

The material sequenced was PBMCs. The clonotype was recovered from a woman between 50 and 59 years old in good health and CMV-seronegative. This chain links TRBV4-3 with TRBJ1-2; TRBD1 matches at 9 bases. The CDR3 here is CASSQGTGAQHGYTF. The CDR3, as DNA: TGCGCCAGCAGCCAAGGGACAGGGGCGCAGCATGGCTACACCTTC.